The 22 T cell receptor beta chains listed next were all sequenced from one sample in a study of blood T cell repertoires in COVID-19. Clones were read by immunoSEQ multiplex PCR, and TCRdb kept only the in-frame ones, dropping some. The table lists fewer than 350,000 clones, around 81% of them singletons. The sequenced sample consisted of peripheral blood. The source of these receptors is a woman aged 55-69 years with active or convalescent COVID-19.

The chain is built from TRBV2 and TRBJ1-1; TRBD1 aligns across 7 bases. The germline gives CDR1 SNHLY, CDR2 FYNNEI. After removal of 6 bases from V and 8 bases from J, the junction contained 12 bases not matched to a gene. The CDR3 length is 14 residues. The CDR3 protein is CASSSIGQVEEAFF. DNA of the CDR3: TGTGCCAGCAGCAGCATAGGACAGGTTGAGGAAGCTTTCTTT.

The chain is built from TRBV19 and TRBJ2-5; the D gene is possibly TRBD1 (6 bases). CDR3 length: 13 amino acids. V was trimmed by 7 bases and J by 5 bases, leaving 14 bases between them. The germline gives CDR1 LNHDA, CDR2 SQIVND (reference sequence). The DNA for the CDR3 is TGTGCCAGTAAACCTAGGGGGACGGAGACCCAGTACTTC. Translating it yields CASKPRGTETQYF.

This clone came up a few times. The V gene is TRBV7-3, the J gene TRBJ2-7; maybe TRBD1 (5 bases). Germline CDR1 SGHTA, CDR2 FQGTGA. The CDR3 totals 15 residues. The V gene lost 2 bases and the J gene lost 2 bases, with 13 bases spanning the gap. CDR3 amino acids: CASSLFAAGPYEQYF. In nucleotides, the CDR3 is TGTGCCAGCAGCTTATTCGCGGCAGGGCCCTACGAGCAGTACTTC.

V and J are TRBV2 and TRBJ1-2; D gene unclear. V shed 4 bases and J shed 4 bases, with 16 bases lying between them. Per the germline V gene, CDR1 is SNHLY and CDR2 is FYNNEI. The CDR3 is made up of 15 amino acids. The CDR3 DNA follows: TGTGCCAGCAGTGTTATGGGTCAGGCGATCTATGGCTACACCTTC. Translated, it gives CASSVMGQAIYGYTF.

J is TRBJ2-5 and V is TRBV6-2 or TRBV6-3; 7 nucleotides agree with TRBD1. The J segment lost 5 bases and the V segment lost 5 bases, leaving 8 bases of the junction unmatched. Germline V gene lookup returns CDR1 MNHEY and CDR2 SVGEGT. This CDR3 has 14 amino acids. The DNA of the CDR3 is TGTGCCAGCAGTGACTACAGGGGAATGGAGACCCAGTACTTC. Translation gives CASSDYRGMETQYF.

V and J are TRBV6-6 and TRBJ1-2; the D gene is possibly TRBD1 (6 bases). Trimming removed 10 bases at V and 6 bases at J, with 15 bases between. Looked up from germline, CDR1 is MNHNY and CDR2 is SVGAGI (reference sequence). The CDR3 is 12 amino acids. This chain's CDR3 is CATLRQDDGYTF. The CDR3 coding sequence is TGTGCCACCCTTAGACAGGATGATGGCTACACCTTC.

The chain recombines TRBV7-2 with TRBJ2-3; TRBD1 aligns across 8 bases. V trimming: 5 bases; J trimming: 4 bases; junction bases outside the gene matches: 11. The CDR3 consists of 16 residues. Germline V gene data show CDR1 as SGHTA and CDR2 as FQGNSA. For the CDR3, the DNA is TGTGCCAGCAGCGAGTGGTCGGCAGGGGGCGCAGATACGCAGTATTTT. This codes for CASSEWSAGGADTQYF.

This clone was counted once. The J gene is TRBJ2-5, the V gene TRBV5-4, with a possible D match to TRBD2 (6 bases). Germline-derived CDR1 and CDR2 are SGHNT and YYREEE (reference sequence). This CDR3 is 14 amino acids long. Trimming pared 2 bases from V and 5 bases from J, leaving 13 bases between. The CDR3 is CASSFQTRRETQYF. CDR3 nucleotides: TGTGCCAGCAGCTTCCAGACTAGGCGGGAGACCCAGTACTTC. Supplemented by reference TRBV5-4 and TRBJ2-5, the full variable domain reads ETGVTQSPTHLIKTRGQQVTLRCSSQSGHNTVSWYQQALGQGPQFIFQYYREEENGRGNFPPRFSGLQFPNYSSELNVNALELDDSALYLCASSFQTRRETQYFGPGTRLLVL.

The table lists this clone with a few counts. The V call is TRBV5-1, the J call TRBJ2-7; tentative D call: TRBD1 (5 bases). Germline CDR1 SGHRS, CDR2 YFSETQ. This CDR3 is built from 14 residues. The V and J ends lost 2 bases and 5 bases respectively, with 14 bases between them. The CDR3 sequence is CASSFQGLWDEQYF. CDR3 bases: TGCGCCAGCAGCTTTCAGGGTTTATGGGACGAGCAGTACTTC.

This chain uses TRBV7-3 with TRBJ1-1, with D perhaps matching TRBD1 (6 bases). Germline assignment: CDR1 SGHTA and CDR2 FQGTGA. Trimming removed 5 bases at V and 4 bases at J, with 11 bases between. This CDR3 spans 13 amino acids. CDR3 in DNA: TGTGCCAGCAGCGCCGACAGGAGCACTGAAGCTTTCTTT. Translation gives CASSADRSTEAFF.

The chain recombines TRBV28 with TRBJ1-1; TRBD1 might be the D (6 bases). Per the germline V gene, CDR1 is MDHEN and CDR2 is SYDVKM. The CDR3 sequence is 16 residues long. V was trimmed by 7 bases and J by 3 bases, leaving 21 bases between them. The CDR3 reads CASKRARGSSDTEAFF. The CDR3 DNA is TGTGCCAGCAAAAGAGCCAGGGGAAGTTCAGACACTGAAGCTTTCTTT.

The chain has TRBV10-3 and TRBJ1-3; 7 nucleotides agree with TRBD1. Per the germline V gene, CDR1 is ENHRY and CDR2 is SYGVKD. The J segment lost 4 bases and the V segment lost 11 bases, leaving 11 bases of the junction unmatched. The CDR3 contains 14 residues. Here the CDR3 DNA reads TGTGCCGGGAGCAGCAGGGGGTTGGGAAACACCATATATTTT. As protein: CAGSSRGLGNTIYF.

The chain combines TRBV6-2 or TRBV6-3 with TRBJ2-7, with 10 bases lining up with TRBD2. This CDR3 contains 15 residues. Per the germline V gene, CDR1 is MNHEY and CDR2 is SVGEGT. The trim removed 5 bases at V and 0 bases at J, leaving 4 bases unmatched. Here the CDR3 reads CASSILAGYSYEQYF. In DNA form, the CDR3 reads TGTGCCAGCAGTATACTAGCGGGGTACTCCTACGAGCAGTACTTC.

V and J are TRBV27 and TRBJ2-1; D is perhaps TRBD2 (5 bases). The CDR3 is 14 amino acids. Germline lookup yields CDR1 MNHEY and CDR2 SMNVEV (reference sequence). The V and J ends lost 3 bases and 10 bases respectively, with 16 bases between them. CDR3 bases: TGTGCCAGCAGTTTCGAGGGCCGTTTATACGAGCAGTTCTTC. Protein product: CASSFEGRLYEQFF.

The chain carries TRBV7-8 and TRBJ1-2; 9 bases line up with TRBD1. This CDR3 is built from 13 residues. J was trimmed by 5 bases and V by 3 bases; bases with no gene match: 1. CDR1 is SGHVS and CDR2 is FQNEAQ in the germline V gene. The CDR3: CASSFGTGYGYTF. The DNA for the CDR3 is TGTGCCAGCAGCTTCGGGACAGGGTATGGCTACACCTTC.

This rearrangement joins TRBV12-5 to TRBJ2-1, with TRBD2 matching over 16 bases. CDR1 and CDR2 (germline): LGHNT, FRNRAP. The CDR3 spans 21 residues. The junction had 13 bases not matched to a gene; V was cut back by 5 bases and J by 0 bases. Written as DNA, the CDR3 is TGTGCTAGTGGTCTAAGCCGGGGACTAGCGGGGGGGCGCCGCTCCTACAATGAGCAGTTCTTC. It translates to CASGLSRGLAGGRRSYNEQFF.

The V gene is TRBV11-3, the J gene TRBJ2-5; the match to TRBD1 covers 7 bases. CDR3 length: 17 residues. Germline trimming cut 1 base from V and 2 bases from J; bases unmatched to any gene: 10. Germline V gene sequence: CDR1 SGHNT, CDR2 YENEEA. CDR3 in amino acids: CASSLGGGLAKQETQYF. CDR3 coding DNA: TGTGCCAGCAGCTTAGGAGGGGGCCTGGCAAAGCAAGAGACCCAGTACTTC.

A few counts support this clone. This chain joins TRBV18 and TRBJ1-6; maybe TRBD1 (5 bases). V was cut by 3 bases and J by 7 bases, with 13 bases left in between. The CDR3 sequence is 15 residues long. Looked up from germline, CDR1 is KGHSH and CDR2 is LQKENI. The CDR3 reads CASSPNTGKNSPLHF. CDR3 DNA: TGTGCCAGCTCACCGAATACAGGAAAGAATTCACCCCTCCACTTT.

The chain recombines TRBV11-2 with TRBJ1-4, with TRBD1 identical over 7 bases. The ends lost 7 bases at V and 8 bases at J; junction bases unmatched: 10. The CDR3 sequence is 14 residues long. CDR1 and CDR2 from the germline V gene are SGHAT and FQNNGV. Written as DNA, the CDR3 is TGTGCCAGCACCTCAGGGGGAAGGTGGGAAAAACTGTTTTTT. Its protein product is CASTSGGRWEKLFF.

This clone has a handful of counts. The V call is TRBV30, the J call TRBJ2-7, with 11 bases lining up with TRBD1. Looked up from germline, CDR1 is GTSNPN and CDR2 is SVGIG (reference sequence). The V gene end was trimmed by 4 bases and the J gene end by 7 bases; junction bases not matched to a gene: 9. The CDR3 totals 14 residues. The CDR3 nucleotides read TGTGCCTGGACTCCAACCGGGACAGGGGGAGAGCAGTACTTC. This gives the protein CAWTPTGTGGEQYF.

This rearrangement joins TRBV3-1 (or the pseudogene TRBV3-2) to TRBJ2-3, with 8 positions matching TRBD2. The length of the CDR3 is 16 residues. The V segment lost 4 bases and the J segment 0 bases; nucleotides outside the gene matches: 6. Germline V lookup: CDR1 LGHDT, CDR2 YNNKEL (reference sequence). The CDR3 region has the DNA TGTGCCAGCAGCCCCTCCAGCGGGGGAAGCACAGATACGCAGTATTTT. Amino acid sequence: CASSPSSGGSTDTQYF.

J is TRBJ2-7 and V is TRBV2; TRBD1 aligns across 9 bases. The germline V gene has CDR1 SNHLY and CDR2 FYNNEI. V lost 6 bases to trimming and J lost 4 bases; unmatched junction nucleotides: 10. CDR3 length: 15 amino acids. CDR3 loop: CASRIRDRVSYEQYF. The CDR3 DNA follows: TGTGCCAGCAGGATCCGGGACAGGGTGTCTTACGAGCAGTACTTC.